This T cell receptor (beta chain) was recorded in a study of PD-1 blockade in classical Hodgkin lymphoma (dated by TCRdb to 2019 to 2021). For context, the study as a whole: Nivolumab dosing was 3 mg/kg intravenously every 2 weeks, continuing until either disease progression or unacceptable toxicity. The study used TCR beta sequencing and CyTOF to define a peripheral blood immune signature of response to PD-1 blockade in classical Hodgkin lymphoma.

This clone was recorded only once. No cognate antigen has been identified for it. No base quality information exists; no much larger clone differs at one position. Trimming costs V 2 bases and J 8 bases, and their ends lie 9 bases apart. From the germline V gene, CDR1 is MDHEN and CDR2 is SYDVKM. Its CDR3 holds 13 amino acids, cysteine through phenylalanine. Of all the DNA, just the CDR3 is kept, 39 bases in frame from base 1. Genomic DNA was extracted with the Qiagen DNeasy kit from unsorted PBMCs and from negatively selected CD4+ and CD8+ fractions. Using primers that anneal to V and J segments, immunoSEQ multiplex PCR amplified the TCR beta CDR3 regions. A synthetic immune receptor repertoire was used to minimize amplification bias, and remaining bias was computationally removed after sequencing. The study's own analysis went as follows. Repertoire diversity was quantified as the Shannon entropy index using custom Python scripts. Unsorted, CD4+ and CD8+ repertoires were analyzed separately, except in combined analyses where CD4+ and CD8+ sequences were merged in silico. Clonal expansion was defined as a frequency increase of at least 2-fold after treatment compared with C1D1, and clones undetected at baseline were assigned a pseudocount of 0.5. Singleton clones were defined as clones with 0 or 1 copy at C1D1, and non-singleton clones were defined as clones with 2 or more copies. Clones expanded in unsorted samples were annotated as CD4+, CD8+ or unknown by matching protein sequences in sorted samples from the same patient. Diversity changes from C1D1 to C4D1 were tested in paired samples using Wilcoxon tests. The table comes from immuneACCESS by way of TCRdb, which keeps in-frame sequences with V and J called. Part of the clones is missing from these tables; in studies checked, under half for an unresolved V gene and the rest for unknown reasons. V and J calls and clone size are as listed in that table; D and trimming were resolved from the DNA. In all, the sample holds 80,000 to 100,000 clones, and 93% of those were seen once. The ten largest clonotypes hold roughly 1.9% of the sample.

This specimen's time point label, per the study, means: cycle 4 day 1 (C4D1), after 6 weeks of nivolumab. Every trial patient had relapsed after autologous stem cell transplantation, and cohorts A, B and C differed in prior brentuximab vedotin exposure. A total of approximately 51 patients with relapsed/refractory classical Hodgkin lymphoma made up the trial cohort, and each patient's best overall response was complete response, partial response or progressive disease. Trial patients were treated with single-agent nivolumab in the multi-cohort phase II CheckMate 205 trial. An independent review committee assessed best overall response using the 2007 International Working Group response criteria. Trial PBMCs were collected immediately before nivolumab initiation (C1D1) and during therapy at cycle 2 day 1 and cycle 4 day 1. Peripheral blood was collected in 8 mL Vacutainer Cell Preparation Tubes, from which PBMCs were isolated by centrifugation and then cryopreserved.

Overall study results and their limits: Lower diversity was observed in patients in whom nivolumab was started less than 1 year after ASCT, and these patients were excluded from later analyses so that confounding by immune reconstitution would be avoided. Baseline TCR diversity was reported to be lower in newly diagnosed patients than in healthy donors and to be lower still in relapsed/refractory patients. The study covered only a single clinical trial cohort, and the causes of the repertoire differences, possibly disease activity or prior therapy, were still not defined. CD4+ but not CD8+ TCR diversity rose significantly by C4D1 (p=0.0027 vs p=0.16), most apparent in complete responders (p=0.02). Trial patients achieving complete response had baseline diversity similar to newly diagnosed patients, whereas partial responders and progressors had significantly lower diversity.

The V gene is TRBV28 and the J gene is TRBJ2-2; TRBD2 is perhaps the D gene, given 6 matching bases. Material: peripheral blood mononuclear cells (PBMCs), obtained before the fourth cycle of nivolumab. The sequence derives from a human donor with classical Hodgkin lymphoma. The CDR3 is CASSLIGRGELFF. The bases read TGTGCCAGCAGTTTAATAGGGAGGGGGGAGCTGTTTTTT. The CDR3 plus the reference TRBV28 and TRBJ2-2 genes for the other parts give the full variable domain: DVKVTQSSRYLVKRTGEKVFLECVQDMDHENMFWYRQDPGLGLRLIYFSYDVKMKEKGDIPEGYSVSREKKERFSLILESASTNQTSMYLCASSLIGRGELFFGEGSRLTVL.